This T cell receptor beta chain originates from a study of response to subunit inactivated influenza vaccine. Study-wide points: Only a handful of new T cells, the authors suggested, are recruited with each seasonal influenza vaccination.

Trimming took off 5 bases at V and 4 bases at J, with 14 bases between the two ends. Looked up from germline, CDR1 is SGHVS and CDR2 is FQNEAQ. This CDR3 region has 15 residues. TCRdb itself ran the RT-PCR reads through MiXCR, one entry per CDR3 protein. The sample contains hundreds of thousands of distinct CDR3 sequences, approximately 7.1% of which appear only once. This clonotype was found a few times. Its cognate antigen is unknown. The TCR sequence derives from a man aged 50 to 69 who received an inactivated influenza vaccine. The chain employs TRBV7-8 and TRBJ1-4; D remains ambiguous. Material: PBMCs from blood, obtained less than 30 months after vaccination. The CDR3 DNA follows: TGTGCCAGCAGCCCAAGAGCGGGCTTTAATGAAAAACTGTTTTTT. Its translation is CASSPRAGFNEKLFF. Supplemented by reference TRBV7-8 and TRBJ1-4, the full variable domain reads GAGVSQSPRYKVAKRGQDVALRCDPISGHVSLFWYQQALGQGPEFLTYFQNEAQLDKSGLPSDRFFAERPEGSVSTLKIQRTQQEDSAVYLCASSPRAGFNEKLFFGSGTQLSVL.